This T cell receptor beta chain was captured by sequencing in a study of Graves' ophthalmopathy and Graves' hyperthyroidism. RNA transcripts were the template, and TCR beta CDR3 regions were amplified from them. First-round RT-PCR with HTBI primers preceded a second-round multiplex PCR. TCRdb re-called the multiplex PCR reads through MiXCR, storing one row per CDR3 protein. The top ten hold approximately 7% of the sample, which has some 380,000 distinct CDR3 sequences, approximately 15% seen once. Trimming removed 8 bases from V and 2 bases from J, with 12 bases in between. CDR3 length equals 12 residues. The germline V gene has CDR1 DFQATT and CDR2 SNEGSKA (reference sequence). Study conclusions and caveats: Most expanded clonotypes from thyroid (those above 0.001 frequency) were also found in blood.

This clonotype was observed at least ten times. The antigen remains undetermined. Sample: peripheral blood. V gene TRBV20-1 combines with J gene TRBJ1-2; D is possibly TRBD1 (5 bases). This receptor was taken from a woman aged 18-29 years with stable Graves' hyperthyroidism. CDR3 loop: CSTWEGNYGYTF. CDR3 coding DNA: TGCAGTACCTGGGAGGGGAACTATGGCTACACCTTC.